These T cell receptor beta chains were read from a single sample in a study of cytomegalovirus exposure and HLA in healthy donors. Generated by immunoSEQ multiplex PCR, the TCRdb table keeps only in-frame clones and is missing some. The sample lists about 220,000 clones; approximately 87% were seen once. Sample: PBMCs. The receptors here all came from a man between 18 and 35 years old in good health and CMV-seronegative. CDR3s include the opening cysteine and the closing phenylalanine or tryptophan. Each record gives: J gene, clone size, D gene, V gene, CDR3 protein, CDR3 DNA. The D gene is left open where the match is weak. Size values are once, few and many counts, or a class for expanded clones, and some rows have none.

TRBJ2-1	NA	TRBD2	TRBV29-1	CSVASLAVSYNEQFF	TGCAGCGTTGCCTCTCTAGCGGTCTCCTACAATGAGCAGTTCTTC
TRBJ1-6	NA	TRBD1	TRBV5-1	CATRGDRDNSPLHF	TGCGCCACAAGGGGGGACAGAGATAATTCACCCCTCCACTTT
TRBJ2-2	NA	NA	TRBV2	CASSVVPGAGELFF	TGTGCCAGCAGTGTAGTGCCAGGCGCCGGGGAGCTGTTTTTT
TRBJ1-1	NA	NA	TRBV5-1	CASSLTGLSGTEAFF	TGCGCCAGCAGCTTGACAGGGCTTTCGGGCACTGAAGCTTTCTTT
TRBJ2-6	once	NA	TRBV11-2	CASSSRVYGANVLTF	TGTGCCAGCAGTTCCAGGGTTTATGGGGCCAACGTCCTGACTTTC
TRBJ1-2	few	NA	TRBV28	CASTVGGGYGYTF	TGTGCCAGCACCGTTGGGGGGGGCTATGGCTACACCTTC
TRBJ2-3	NA	TRBD2	TRBV7-8	CASNLIGLAGVTDTQYF	TGTGCCAGCAACCTAATTGGACTAGCGGGAGTCACAGATACGCAGTATTTT
TRBJ2-3	NA	TRBD2	TRBV27	CASSFGLAGGIFTDTQYF	TGTGCCAGCAGTTTCGGTCTAGCGGGGGGCATTTTCACAGATACGCAGTATTTT
TRBJ2-4	NA	NA	TRBV7-2	CASSHRSIAKNIQYF	TGTGCCAGCAGCCATCGGAGCATAGCCAAAAACATTCAGTACTTC
TRBJ2-5	NA	NA	TRBV5-6	CASSPVGVEETQYF	TGTGCCAGCAGCCCCGTAGGGGTAGAAGAGACCCAGTACTTC
TRBJ2-1	NA	TRBD2	TRBV4-1	CASSALAGLHQFF	TGCGCCAGCAGCGCCCTAGCGGGCCTCCACCAGTTCTTC
TRBJ1-1	NA	NA	TRBV27	CASSLVQNTEAFF	TGTGCCAGCAGTTTAGTACAGAACACTGAAGCTTTCTTT
TRBJ2-7	few	TRBD1	TRBV6-5	CASSRTGGEDEQYF	TGTGCCAGCAGCCGGACAGGGGGCGAAGACGAGCAGTACTTC
TRBJ2-5	NA	TRBD1	TRBV4-3	CASSQGTGRRETQYF	TGCGCCAGCAGCCAGGGGACAGGTAGGAGAGAGACCCAGTACTTC
TRBJ1-1	NA	TRBD1	TRBV2	CARDRGAFF	TGTGCCAGGGACAGGGGGGCTTTCTTT
TRBJ2-5	NA	TRBD1	TRBV27	CASSRRGLETQYF	TGTGCCAGCAGTCGTAGGGGGCTCGAGACCCAGTACTTC
TRBJ2-1	NA	TRBD2	TRBV27	CASSFGTSSYNEQFF	TGTGCCAGCAGTTTCGGGACTAGCTCCTACAATGAGCAGTTCTTC
TRBJ1-1	NA	NA	TRBV9	CASSVGGTEAFF	TGTGCCAGCAGCGTCGGAGGCACTGAAGCTTTCTTT
TRBJ2-2	NA	TRBD2	TRBV5-1	CASSLGAGGTGELFF	TGCGCCAGCAGCTTGGGAGCGGGAGGAACCGGGGAGCTGTTTTTT
TRBJ1-1	NA	TRBD1	TRBV6-1	CASRDRGLGEAFF	TGTGCCAGCAGGGACAGGGGGCTTGGGGAAGCTTTCTTT
TRBJ2-2	NA	NA	TRBV27	CASASDTGNTGELFF	TGTGCCAGCGCTTCGGACACGGGGAACACCGGGGAGCTGTTTTTT
TRBJ1-6	once	NA	TRBV25-1	CASSTAGASSPLHF	TGTGCCAGCAGTACCGCAGGGGCATCTTCACCCCTCCACTTT
TRBJ1-5	NA	TRBD1	TRBV4-1	CASSPTGVGQPQHF	TGCGCCAGCAGCCCGACAGGGGTAGGGCAGCCCCAGCATTTT
TRBJ1-6	NA	TRBD1	TRBV5-3	CARSLDRGLHSPLHF	TGTGCCAGAAGCTTGGACAGGGGGCTTCATTCACCCCTCCACTTT
TRBJ1-2	NA	NA	TRBV27	CASREGSGYTF	TGTGCCAGCAGGGAGGGGTCTGGCTACACCTTC
TRBJ2-3	NA	NA	TRBV7-6	CASSLSPGGRDGTDTQYF	TGTGCCAGCAGCTTATCCCCCGGTGGGCGGGATGGCACAGATACGCAGTATTTT
TRBJ1-1	NA	NA	TRBV5-4	CASSAVRGEGTEAFF	TGTGCCAGCAGCGCCGTCAGGGGCGAGGGCACTGAAGCTTTCTTT
TRBJ2-7	NA	TRBD1	TRBV29-1	CSVVRDRDTYEQYF	TGCAGCGTCGTTCGGGACAGGGACACCTACGAGCAGTACTTC
TRBJ1-2	NA	NA	TRBV5-1	CASSFWGHQGYTF	TGCGCCAGCAGCTTTTGGGGACATCAAGGCTACACCTTC
TRBJ1-2	NA	TRBD1	TRBV27	CASSSRDRGRFGDSNYGYTF	TGTGCCAGCAGTTCCCGGGACAGGGGACGTTTTGGCGATTCCAACTATGGCTACACCTTC
TRBJ1-1	NA	TRBD1	TRBV27	CASSRTTGGTEAFF	TGTGCCAGCAGTCGGACGACAGGGGGGACTGAAGCTTTCTTT
TRBJ1-6	NA	NA	TRBV5-5	CASDTGPLSLAPLHF	TGTGCCAGCGATACAGGGCCCCTGTCCCTGGCACCCCTCCACTTT
TRBJ2-1	NA	NA	TRBV2	CASSDVDGGSSYNEQFF	TGTGCCAGCAGTGATGTGGACGGGGGATCCTCCTACAATGAGCAGTTCTTC
TRBJ2-3	NA	TRBD1	TRBV7-9	CASSTADRGGTDTQYF	TGTGCCAGCAGCACCGCCGACAGGGGCGGTACAGATACGCAGTATTTT
TRBJ2-7	NA	TRBD1	TRBV9	CASSVAGGTGRYEQYF	TGTGCCAGCAGCGTAGCTGGTGGGACAGGGAGATACGAGCAGTACTTC
TRBJ1-3	NA	NA	TRBV11-3	CASSPGDTIYF	TGTGCCAGCAGCCCAGGGGACACCATATATTTT
TRBJ1-5	NA	NA	TRBV6-1	CASSEPTRDKTQPQHF	TGTGCCAGCAGTGAACCAACCCGGGACAAAACACAGCCCCAGCATTTT
TRBJ2-7	once	TRBD2	TRBV6-6	CASSSQTSDPPYEQYF	TGTGCCAGCAGTTCCCAGACTAGCGACCCCCCCTACGAGCAGTACTTC
TRBJ2-2	NA	NA	TRBV7-2	CASSLAGYTGELFF	TGTGCCAGCAGCTTGGCGGGATACACCGGGGAGCTGTTTTTT
TRBJ2-7	NA	NA	TRBV28	CASSLTRARGEQYF	TGTGCCAGCAGTTTAACCCGGGCCAGGGGAGAGCAGTACTTC
TRBJ2-7	once	TRBD2	TRBV5-1	CASSLGLAGGRLEQYF	TGCGCCAGCAGCTTGGGACTAGCGGGGGGCCGTCTCGAGCAGTACTTC
TRBJ2-1	NA	TRBD2	TRBV12-5	CASGLGGGPTSDEQFF	TGTGCTAGTGGTTTGGGCGGGGGGCCAACTAGCGATGAGCAGTTCTTC
TRBJ1-2	NA	NA	TRBV28	CASSLANYGYTF	TGTGCCAGCAGCCTAGCTAACTATGGCTACACCTTC
TRBJ2-2	NA	NA	TRBV28	CASSLTGTGELFF	TGTGCCAGCAGTCTTACAGGGACCGGGGAGCTGTTTTTT
TRBJ2-7	NA	NA	TRBV4-1	CASSQARQFSYEQYF	TGCGCCAGCAGCCAAGCAAGACAATTCTCCTACGAGCAGTACTTC
TRBJ1-5	NA	TRBD1	TRBV10-3	CAAGRQGGHQPQHF	TGTGCCGCGGGTCGACAGGGCGGCCATCAGCCCCAGCATTTT
TRBJ2-3	NA	NA	TRBV27	CASSLTLGGSSTDTQYF	TGTGCCAGCAGTTTAACCCTTGGCGGTTCTAGCACAGATACGCAGTATTTT
TRBJ2-3	NA	TRBD2	TRBV27	CASSPLTSGSGQATDTQYF	TGTGCCAGCAGTCCCCTGACTAGCGGGAGTGGGCAGGCCACAGATACGCAGTATTTT
TRBJ2-5	NA	TRBD1	TRBV10-3	CATYRGRQEQETQYF	TGTGCCACCTACAGGGGGCGTCAGGAGCAAGAGACCCAGTACTTC
TRBJ1-1	NA	TRBD1	TRBV15	CATSRSNRGNTEAFF	TGTGCCACCAGCAGATCCAACAGGGGGAACACTGAAGCTTTCTTT
TRBJ1-5	NA	NA	TRBV21-1	CASSKRPPQHF	TGTGCCAGCAGCAAGCGCCCGCCCCAGCATTTT
TRBJ2-1	NA	NA	TRBV11-2	CASSSTGRNEQFF	TGTGCCAGCAGCTCGACAGGGAGGAATGAGCAGTTCTTC